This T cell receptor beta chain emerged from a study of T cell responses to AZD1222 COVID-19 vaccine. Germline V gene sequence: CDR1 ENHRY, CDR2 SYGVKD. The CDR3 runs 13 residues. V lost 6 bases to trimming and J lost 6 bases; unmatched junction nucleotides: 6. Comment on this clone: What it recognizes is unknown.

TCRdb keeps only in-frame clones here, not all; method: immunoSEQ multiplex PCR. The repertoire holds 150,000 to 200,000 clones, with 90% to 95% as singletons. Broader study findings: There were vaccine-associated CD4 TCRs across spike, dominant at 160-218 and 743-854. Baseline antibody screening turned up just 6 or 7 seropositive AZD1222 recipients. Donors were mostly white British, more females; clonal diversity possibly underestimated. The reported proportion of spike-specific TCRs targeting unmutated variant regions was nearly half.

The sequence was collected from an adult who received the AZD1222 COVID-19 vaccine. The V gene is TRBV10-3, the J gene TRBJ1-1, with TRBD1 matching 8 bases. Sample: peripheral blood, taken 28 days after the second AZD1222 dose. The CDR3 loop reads CAIRTGEFAEAFF. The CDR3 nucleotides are TGTGCCATCAGGACAGGGGAGTTCGCTGAAGCTTTCTTT.